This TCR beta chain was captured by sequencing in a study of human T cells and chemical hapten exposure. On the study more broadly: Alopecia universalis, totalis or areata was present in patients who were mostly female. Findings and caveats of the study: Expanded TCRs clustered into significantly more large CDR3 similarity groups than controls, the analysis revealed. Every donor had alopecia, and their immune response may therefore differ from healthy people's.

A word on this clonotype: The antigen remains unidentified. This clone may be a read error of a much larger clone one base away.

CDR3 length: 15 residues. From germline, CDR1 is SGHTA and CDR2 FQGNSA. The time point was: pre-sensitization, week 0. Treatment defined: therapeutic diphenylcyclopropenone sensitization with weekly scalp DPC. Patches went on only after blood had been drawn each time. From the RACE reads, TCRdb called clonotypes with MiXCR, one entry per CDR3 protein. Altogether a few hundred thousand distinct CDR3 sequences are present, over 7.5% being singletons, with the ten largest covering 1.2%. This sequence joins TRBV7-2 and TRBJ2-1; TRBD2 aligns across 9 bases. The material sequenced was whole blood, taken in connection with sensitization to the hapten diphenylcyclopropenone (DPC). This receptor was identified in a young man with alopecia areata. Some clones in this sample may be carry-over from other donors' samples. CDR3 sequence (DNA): TGTGCCAGCAGCTTTAGCGGGAGCTCCCACAATGAGCAGTTCTTC. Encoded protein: CASSFSGSSHNEQFF.